This T cell receptor (beta chain) comes out of a study of cytomegalovirus exposure and HLA in healthy donors. It was with 60 Vbeta and 13 Jbeta primers that the PCR ran. Generated by immunoSEQ multiplex PCR, the TCRdb table keeps only in-frame clones and is missing some. The sample lists fewer than 200,000 clones; approximately 80% were seen once. This CDR3 comprises 14 residues. V was pared by 4 bases and J by 4 bases, with 15 bases between. The V gene's germline CDR1 is SGHKS and CDR2 YYEKEE (reference sequence). Sequencing used PBMCs. The source of this sequence is a man aged 60 to 75 in good health and CMV-seronegative. The gene calls are TRBV5-5 and TRBJ2-7, with a tentative D call TRBD2 (5 bases). The CDR3 region has the DNA TGTGCCAGCAGCCCGGGGTCAGAGCGGTACGAGCAGTACTTC. Protein sequence: CASSPGSERYEQYF.